These 12 T cell receptor beta chains came from one sample sequenced in a study of Graves' ophthalmopathy and Graves' hyperthyroidism. The authors amplified TCR beta CDR3 regions, and they did so from RNA transcripts for repertoire sequencing. The workflow started with a first-round RT-PCR run with HTBI primers and then moved on to a second-round multiplex PCR. TCRdb itself ran the multiplex PCR reads through MiXCR, one entry per CDR3 protein. The sample lists roughly 220,000 distinct CDR3 sequences, around 45% occurring once. Sequencing input: peripheral blood. The source is an adult man with Graves' ophthalmopathy.

In its sample, this clonotype was seen many times. The chain employs TRBV10-3 and TRBJ2-7, with TRBD2 identical over 13 bases. The length of the CDR3 is 15 residues. J was trimmed by 7 bases and V by 5 bases; bases with no gene match: 8. Germline values: CDR1 ENHRY, CDR2 SYGVKD. CDR3 DNA: TGTGCCATCAGTCCCGGACTAGCGGGAGTGTATGAGCAGTACTTC. This codes for CAISPGLAGVYEQYF.

V usage is TRBV2 and J usage is TRBJ1-4; no firm D call. CDR1 is SNHLY and CDR2 is FYNNEI in the germline V gene. The CDR3 consists of 17 residues. V was shortened by 0 bases and J by 4 bases, with 15 bases between the two germline ends. This chain's CDR3 is CASSEAGSGQINEKLFF. DNA of the CDR3: TGTGCCAGCAGTGAAGCGGGGTCTGGGCAGATTAATGAAAAACTGTTTTTT.

The rearrangement uses TRBV20-1 and TRBJ2-5, with unresolved D. This CDR3 contains 12 residues. The germline V and J ends were trimmed by 5 bases and 6 bases, with 13 bases remaining between them. CDR1 is DFQATT, CDR2 SNEGSKA, per germline (reference sequence). CDR3 residues: CSASGPSKTQYF. The CDR3 DNA sequence: TGCAGTGCTTCGGGCCCCTCCAAGACCCAGTACTTC.

The V gene is TRBV7-8, the J gene TRBJ2-2, with 7 bases that match TRBD2. The length of the CDR3 is 16 residues. CDR1 is SGHVS, CDR2 FQNEAQ, per germline. J gave up 6 bases and V 2 bases, and 9 bases lay outside the gene matches. CDR3 residues: CASSLLGGGNAGELFF. CDR3 nucleotides: TGTGCCAGCAGCTTACTGGGCGGGGGTAACGCCGGGGAGCTGTTTTTT.

About this clonotype: The junction does not match germline at one end; this may be a read error. The chain combines TRBV10-3 with TRBJ2-5; 11 positions match TRBD2. In germline, CDR1 is ENHRY, CDR2 SYGVKD. This CDR3 spans 19 amino acids. The CDR3 nucleotides are TGTGCCAGCAGTTTTCGACTACGGCCCACTAGCGGGAGTCGGGAGACCCAGTACTTC. It specifies CASSFRLRPTSGSRETQYF.

The V gene is TRBV29-1, the J gene TRBJ1-3; D perhaps matches TRBD1 (6 bases). CDR3 length: 12 residues. Germline V gene lookup returns CDR1 SQVTM and CDR2 ANQGSEA. Trimming left V 5 bases short and J 3 bases short, with 8 bases between. Here the CDR3 DNA reads TGCAGCGTTTTGGACAGTGGAAACACCATATATTTT. It is translated as CSVLDSGNTIYF.

The chain employs TRBV20-1 and TRBJ2-2; D is undetermined. V gave up 3 bases and J gave up 4 bases, with 12 bases separating them. Germline V gene data show CDR1 as DFQATT and CDR2 as SNEGSKA (reference sequence). The CDR3 spans 14 residues. CDR3 residues: CSASSARGTGELFF. CDR3 nucleotides: TGCAGTGCTAGCTCGGCGCGAGGCACCGGGGAGCTGTTTTTT.

V and J are TRBV20-1 and TRBJ1-4, with D unclear. The CDR3 length is 15 residues. The germline V gene has CDR1 DFQATT and CDR2 SNEGSKA (reference sequence). Deletions cut 3 bases from V and 8 bases from J, with 19 bases between. The CDR3 here is CSARAPEGGGEKLFF. CDR3 bases: TGCAGTGCTAGGGCACCCGAGGGTGGCGGGGAAAAACTGTTTTTT.

The rearrangement links TRBV15 to TRBJ2-3, with D unclear. Germline V gives CDR1 LNHNV, CDR2 YYDKDF (reference sequence). Trimming removed 3 bases from V and 6 bases from J, with 13 bases in between. The CDR3 is made up of 14 amino acids. The CDR3 region has the DNA TGTGCCACCAGCAGGGACGGCCCCCGTGATACGCAGTATTTT. It codes for CATSRDGPRDTQYF.

This clonotype was observed a few times. This rearrangement joins TRBV19 to TRBJ2-5, with 7 bases lining up with TRBD1. Looked up from germline, CDR1 is LNHDA and CDR2 is SQIVND (reference sequence). This CDR3 comprises 15 residues. Losses at the gene ends were 6 bases for V and 5 bases for J; bases not matched to a gene: 12. CDR3 sequence (DNA): TGTGCCAGTAGGCCGACAGGGTACTTACTCGAGACCCAGTACTTC. Its translation is CASRPTGYLLETQYF.

The rearrangement joins TRBV7-3 to TRBJ1-1; D possibly corresponds to TRBD1 (5 bases). The CDR3 extends over 14 amino acids. Trimming stripped 5 bases from V and 2 bases from J, with 12 bases between. Germline-derived CDR1 and CDR2 are SGHTA and FQGTGA. The CDR3 sequence is CASSPGRANTEAFF. In DNA, the CDR3 is TGTGCCAGCAGCCCGGGACGGGCCAACACTGAAGCTTTCTTT.

This clonotype appeared many times. The V gene is TRBV6-1, the J gene TRBJ2-7, with 7 bases fitting TRBD2. This CDR3 region has 11 residues. Trimming took 8 bases from V and 6 from J; bases not matched to a gene: 4. CDR1 is MNHNS, CDR2 SASEGT, per germline. This chain's CDR3 is CASWGRAEQYF. The DNA for the CDR3 is TGTGCCAGCTGGGGGAGGGCCGAGCAGTACTTC.